This TCR beta chain appears in the sequencing data of a study of blood T cell repertoires in COVID-19. Study-wide context: Acute-phase and convalescent COVID-19 samples originated in the United States, Italy and Spain.

Original handling: By means of reference gene primer amplification, nucleated cell counts were estimated. Assay: immunoSEQ multiplex PCR; the TCRdb copy retains only in-frame clones and omits some. The V and J calls and clone size come from that table; D and trimming were worked out from the DNA. The table has about 240,000 clones, approximately 90% seen once. The germline CDR1 and CDR2 sequences are SGHTA and FQGNSA. CDR3 size: 14 residues. Trimming stripped 8 bases from V and 5 bases from J, with 15 bases between. The sequence was collected from a man in his fifties or sixties who had recovered from COVID-19. The chain has TRBV7-2 and TRBJ2-2; TRBD2 is a possible D gene (6 bases). The sequencing sample was made of peripheral blood. The CDR3, as DNA: TGTGCCAGCTTCCGCGGGGCGGGGACCGGGGAGCTGTTTTTT. Residues: CASFRGAGTGELFF.